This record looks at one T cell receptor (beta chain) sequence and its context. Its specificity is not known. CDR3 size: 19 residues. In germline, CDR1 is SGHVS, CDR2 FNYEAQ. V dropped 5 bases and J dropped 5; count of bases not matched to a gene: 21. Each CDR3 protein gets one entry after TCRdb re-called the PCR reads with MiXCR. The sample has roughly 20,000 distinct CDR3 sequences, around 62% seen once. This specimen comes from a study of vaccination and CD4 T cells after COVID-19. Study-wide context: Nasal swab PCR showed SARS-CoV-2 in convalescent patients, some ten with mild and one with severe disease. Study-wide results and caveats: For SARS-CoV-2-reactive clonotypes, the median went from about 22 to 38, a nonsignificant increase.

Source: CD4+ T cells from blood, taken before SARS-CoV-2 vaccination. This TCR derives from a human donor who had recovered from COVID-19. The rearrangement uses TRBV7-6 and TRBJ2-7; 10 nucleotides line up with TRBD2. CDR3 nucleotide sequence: TGTGCCAGCAGCCGCAGACCCTTCTTTTCTAGCGGGAGTGTCAACGAGCAGTACTTC. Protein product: CASSRRPFFSSGSVNEQYF.